This T cell receptor beta chain was captured in a study of blood T cell repertoires in COVID-19 (dated by TCRdb to 2020 to 2021). About the full investigation: Samples covering the acute and convalescent phases of COVID-19 were provided by collaborators in the United States, Italy and Spain. The material from the prospective study consisted of cDNA or gDNA derived from T cells, B-cell-depleted T cells, or PBMCs. Subjects who had been exposed to COVID-19, were actively infected with it, or had recovered from it provided the deeply sampled blood TCRbeta repertoires that made up the dataset. The repertoires were released in a freely available public database intended as a resource for research on the immune response to SARS-CoV-2. Samples were obtained from the ongoing ImmuneRACE study (first 160 participants) and from roughly 1,300 subjects provided by 6 global collaborators. Sample metadata almost always included a de-identified subject ID, COVID-19 status, age in years and sex. HLA class I and class II types, where available, came from metadata supplied by the sample provider rather than from assay-based typing.

The immunoSEQ Assay, a bias-controlled multiplex PCR, was used to amplify TCRbeta CDR3 regions from genomic DNA. The study's processing was this. Within the assay, amplification of reference gene primers was used to estimate how many nucleated cells each sample contained. To quantify the absolute abundance of each unique TCRbeta CDR3 rearrangement, sequence reads were collapsed and filtered. For each sample, productive Simpson clonality was calculated by taking the square root of Simpson's diversity index across productive rearrangements. The source is immuneACCESS, and TCRdb retained only in-frame sequences with V and J called. Part of the clones is not carried over; for the studies checked, unresolved V genes explain less than half of this, and the remainder is unexplained. V and J calls and clone size are given by that table; D and trimming were obtained from the DNA. For this sample the table gives 200,000 to 300,000 clones, of which about nine tenths were detected only once. The ten largest clonotypes hold approximately 9.8% of the sample.

From V the trimming removes 3 bases and from J it removes 5 bases, while the gene matches leave 15 bases of the junction unaccounted for. According to the germline V gene (reference sequence), CDR1 reads MNHEY and CDR2 reads SMNVEV. Measured from the cysteine to the phenylalanine, the CDR3 is 19 residues long. Only CDR3 DNA remains: 57 bases, in frame from the first base. Paper-wide results and their limitations: Clinical and demographic metadata were provided uncurated, with the amount varying by source and participant.

Samples from volunteer blood donors who had recovered from COVID-19 were contributed by a second Seattle source. Whole blood was collected in K2EDTA tubes by collaborating institutions according to the institutions' own protocols. For TCRbeta analysis, collaborators shipped samples in one of three forms: frozen whole blood, isolated PBMCs, or DNA extracted from either of those sample types. As concerns this clone: Its antigen is still unknown. No base quality information exists; no much larger clone differs at one position.

This TCR was recovered from a man aged 40-49 years who had recovered from COVID-19. This chain joins TRBV27 to TRBJ2-1, with 11 bases matching TRBD2. The sample was peripheral blood. CDR3 reads: CASSFIRTSGPNAHNEQFF. The DNA sequence follows: TGTGCCAGCAGTTTCATTAGGACTAGCGGGCCCAACGCTCACAATGAGCAGTTCTTC.